This T cell receptor beta chain is drawn from a study of shared clonotypes between healthy human individuals. In the original workflow: Owing to the provision of junction-only sequences devoid of quality scores by immunoSEQ, filtering differed. Libraries were prepared by immunoSEQ multiplex PCR; TCRdb keeps only in-frame clonotypes and omits some of them. V and J calls plus clone size are reproduced from that table; the DNA served to infer D and trimming. Here the sample spans about 2.1 million clones, just over 90% being singletons. Naivety among CD8 cells was defined by CD45RO negativity and positive CCR7 selection, thereby excluding terminally differentiated effector memory CD45RA+ cells. The study drew its donors from healthy HIV-negative adults without recent acute infections or vaccinations. CDR3 size: 13 residues. With 1 base removed from V and 3 bases from J, the gap between germline ends came to 5 bases. The V gene's germline CDR1 is SGDLS and CDR2 YYNGEE.

Study-wide points: A generally larger estimated richness was seen in naive subsets than in memory subsets.

This clone was found a few times. What it binds is unknown. Material for sequencing was naive CD8+ T cells from PBMCs. The receptor was isolated from a man aged 18 to 30 in good health. Some clones in this sample may be carry-over from other donors' samples. V usage is TRBV9 and J usage is TRBJ1-3; D not resolved. DNA of the CDR3: TGTGCCAGCAGCGTATTGGGTGGAAACACCATATATTTT. Amino acid sequence: CASSVLGGNTIYF.